These T cell receptor beta chains were read from a single sample in a study of Ad26.COV2.S vaccination and SARS-CoV-2 variants. Measured with immunoSEQ multiplex PCR; TCRdb has only the in-frame clones, and not every one. The repertoire includes about 400,000 clones, roughly four fifths of them detected once, and roughly 7.4% sits in the top ten. This specimen was peripheral blood, taken in a trial of Ad26.COV2.S vaccine versus placebo. The source of these receptors is a person aged 18-60 years who received the Ad26.COV2.S COVID-19 vaccine or a placebo. The conserved cysteine and the conserved F or W are not part of the CDR3 here.

length	V	J	CDR3
13	TRBV5-4	TRBJ2-7	ASSLAGSLGYEQY
15	TRBV5-5	TRBJ2-2	ASSLNSGHMITGELF
13	TRBV21-1	TRBJ1-5	ASGLHRQPNQPQH
12	TRBV25-1	TRBJ1-2	ASANSGTNYGYT
12	TRBV7-3	TRBJ2-2	ASSLDGRDGELF
13	TRBV27	TRBJ2-7	ASSSGRTGVYEQY
11	TRBV6-5	TRBJ2-7	ASSLRQVHEQY
12	TRBV7-9	TRBJ2-3	ASSLLAGTDTQY
14	TRBV5-6	TRBJ2-1	ASTHLNWGGYNEQF
11	TRBV7-3	TRBJ2-1	ASSSGGDNEQF
13	TRBV4-1	TRBJ1-1	ASSQLGILNTEAF
13	TRBV4-1	TRBJ2-7	ASSPRRGETYEQY